This T cell receptor (beta chain) was captured by sequencing in a study of blood T cell repertoires in COVID-19. Study-wide context: Sites in the United States, Italy and Spain provided acute and convalescent COVID-19 samples. T cells, B-cell-depleted T cells, or PBMCs supplied cDNA or gDNA.

Per the germline V gene, CDR1 is MDHEN and CDR2 is SYDVKM. With V trimmed by 7 bases and J by 10 bases, 16 bases remained unmatched. The CDR3 runs to 16 residues. TCRdb's table, derived via immunoSEQ multiplex PCR, lists solely in-frame clones and lacks some. The profile shows approximately 150,000 clones, roughly 87% of them singletons. The TCR originated in a woman in her 50s with acute or convalescent COVID-19. This chain uses TRBV28 with TRBJ1-4, with TRBD1 identical over 9 bases. Sequenced material: peripheral blood. As DNA, the CDR3 is TGTGCCAGCACCGTCCCGGGACAGGGATTAAGCGGAAAACTGTTTTTT. This translates into CASTVPGQGLSGKLFF.